This T cell receptor beta chain was observed in a study of blood T cells in healthy people across ages (dated by TCRdb to between 2014 and 2017). About the full investigation: Template switching captured roughly one uniquely barcoded TCR beta cDNA molecule per two T cells in model experiments. The study measured age-related changes in TCR beta repertoire diversity using deep sequencing normalized with unique cDNA molecular identifiers. The donors were divided into four age groups: young (average about 16 years), middle-aged (approximately 42), aged (about 60) and long-lived (around 87). Using the same blood draw, the study looked at two additional independent replicas of 1 million unique cDNA reads for two donors, one aged 18 to 30 and the other aged 80 or older.

Systemically healthy Caucasian individuals from Russia, some 40 in total and aged about 6 to 90 years, were included as donors. Each donor gave around 9.5 milliliters of peripheral blood, collected into EDTA-treated Vacutainer tubes. Ficoll-Paque density-gradient centrifugation was used to isolate PBMCs, with at least 7 million per sample. Total RNA, at least 6 micrograms per sample, was extracted from PBMCs with Trizol reagent. For every donor, an aliquot of PBMCs went through flow cytometry to measure the percentages of naive CD45RAhigh/CD27high T cells. Libraries were prepared through 5' RACE. The instrument was an Illumina HiSeq 2500. A second roughly 6 to 12 cycle PCR used a sample-barcoded 5' primer and a J-beta primer mix. Each TCR beta cDNA molecule received a unique molecular identifier from a template-switch 5' adaptor carrying 12 random nucleotides. At least 2.5 million CDR3-containing paired-end reads were obtained from each sample. The Mint cDNA synthesis kit, primed by a TRBC-specific oligonucleotide, was used to synthesize first-strand cDNA from all RNA. All cDNA was treated with uracil-DNA glycosylase and then went through a first 18-cycle PCR with the universal primers M1SS and BC2_uni_R. As for the authors' bioinformatics: For normalization, 1 million high-quality reads, each with a distinct molecular identifier, were randomly selected from each sample. Instead of being binned into consensus sequences, reads with shared molecular identifiers were discarded. MiTCR, set to a Q25 quality threshold and the strictest error-elimination algorithm, was used for CDR3 identification, clonotype clustering and error correction. A nonparametric unseen species model using Euler transformation provided a lower-bound estimate of total TCR beta diversity. TCRdb's own reprocessing of the public reads used fastp at Q25 and MiXCR and kept productive beta chains. Rows are unified per CDR3 protein, each entry keeping the most common DNA and genes. The V and J calls were determined by TCRdb, not by the authors. The table for this sample lists nearly 800,000 distinct CDR3 sequences; around a quarter of them were counted only once. 3% to 4.5% of the sample lies in the top ten.

The germline ends are 13 bases apart after V is trimmed by 6 bases and J by 4 bases. From the cysteine up to the phenylalanine, the CDR3 has a length of 14 residues. Only the CDR3 DNA stays, 42 bases, in frame from base 1. The germline V gene (reference sequence) gives CDR1 as SEHNR and CDR2 as FQNEAQ. Summary of the overall study and its limitations: The percentage of naive T cells measured by flow cytometry correlated strongly with observed TCR beta diversity. Compared with the aged group, the long-lived group had more naive CD4+ T cells, fewer expanded clones and increased TCR diversity, a pattern suggesting age selection. Estimates of total diversity based on one million sequenced T cells were considered lower bounds and underestimates. As age increased, observed TCR beta diversity per million T cells dropped in a roughly linear way, and a significant reduction was already evident by age 40. Donor CMV infection status was unknown, potentially confounding age-related changes in expanded clonotypes. Because profiling used bulk unsorted PBMCs, naive and antigen-experienced compartments could not be compared conclusively.

This clonotype was observed a handful of times. Its binding antigen is unknown. Base qualities are not recorded, but no much larger clone differs from it by a single base. The data also belong to a second study, concerning T cells of mothers and their children. From the second report: Nine systemically healthy Caucasian individuals served as donors, namely three mothers together with their six children. cDNA synthesis consumed the entire amount of extracted RNA, loaded at roughly 1.5 ug RNA in each 15 ul reaction. Sample barcodes and 2-4 random nucleotides were added via the M1S primer in the second PCR. More than 8 million TCR beta CDR3 reads were obtained from each mother, and about 3 million reads were obtained from each child. In both related and unrelated pairs, thymic selection shapes the output of TCR recombination in a similar way, with inherited differences having only a minor effect. Normalized repertoire overlap was always found to be slightly, but never significantly, higher in related mother-child pairs than in unrelated mother-child pairs. No persistent microchimeric T cell clones were detected, at a sensitivity of roughly 99 clones per million clonotypes. Deep NGS was used in the study to compare the TCR beta repertoires of mothers and children and to look for features that separate related mother-child pairs from unrelated individuals. Mothers averaged around 43 +/- 4 years of age and children averaged roughly 11 +/- 4 years. After adapter ligation with NEBNext reagents, the libraries were sequenced on Illumina HiSeq 2000 with 100+100 nt paired-end reads. To prevent cross-contamination, the mother and child libraries were prepared a month apart and were sequenced in separate runs. Between roughly 450,000 and 2,200,000 distinct TCR beta clonotypes were identified per donor. Naive TCR beta clonotypes were estimated from low-frequency clonotypes matched to each donor's FACS-determined naive share, without sorting.

Sequencing was done on a sample of blood. The TCR sequence derives from a boy aged 5-17 years in good health. Recombination connected TRBV7-9 to TRBJ2-1, and perhaps TRBD2 as D gene, on 6 matching bases. CDR3 protein: CASRPNSGYNEQFF. The DNA is TGTGCCAGCAGGCCAAATAGCGGATACAATGAGCAGTTCTTC.